Included here is one T cell receptor (beta chain) sequence, with context. No antigen is known for it. No much larger clone exists at a distance of one base, and base qualities are not known. The time point label, as the study defines it: recipient (host-origin) PBMCs collected before allo-HCT. V is pared back by 2 bases and J by 2 bases, with 12 bases lying between the germline termini. CDR1 is given as MGHDK and CDR2 as SYGVNS, both from the germline V gene. The cysteine opens and the phenylalanine closes a CDR3 of 15 amino acids. Only the CDR3 part of the read is kept: 45 bases, read in frame from the first base. The sample belongs to a study of tissue T cells after allogeneic stem cell transplantation (dated 2022 in TCRdb). Study-wide context: Over an approximately 3-year period, seven adult allo-HCT recipients with steroid-refractory GVHD were prospectively enrolled in a research-autopsy study. Every GVHD patient got a graft from a donor, with four grafts unmodified and three CD34-selected to deplete T cells. Gastrointestinal GVHD was present in all GVHD patients, each of whom received several lines of GVHD-directed therapy, and five of these patients also had skin involvement. Pre-transplant PBMCs were of recipient origin and were available from 4 or 5 GVHD patients. In viably preserved blood and marrow, CD3+ T cells were flow-sorted if cell numbers allowed, whereas smaller samples went directly to DNA extraction. Using research autopsies of patients with and without GVHD, plus mouse models of GVHD, the study profiled TCR beta repertoires across many tissues. On the human side, the study was prospective and observational, with no blinding or randomization. What the study reported, not specific to this receptor: Not many T cell clones showed up in more than one patient, yet clustering based on motifs uncovered repertoire signatures that were shared across patients in a tissue-specific way. Within patients, how anatomically similar the tissues were was a key factor in shaping TCR repertoire composition, regardless of disease or transplant status. Which tissue TCRs were alloreactive or antigen-specific was not determined in the study, and some of the clones might have been host cells that persisted. The patient cohort was small and varied clinically, and sampling depth was recognized as a limitation. In both patients and mice, T cells from blood and spleen covered only a limited part of the TCR repertoire found in tissues.

The method was the immunoSEQ multiplex PCR assay. TCRbeta CDR3 sequencing was done by Adaptive Biotechnologies at survey depth, reporting CDR3 sequences, V/J genes, productive frequency and template counts. TCR beta CDR3 regions were amplified from genomic DNA rather than RNA. For the original study's pipeline: Jensen-Shannon divergence was used to quantify pairwise repertoire overlap between tissues, with a value of 1 indicating complete divergence and a value of 0 indicating identical repertoires. Tissues were grouped by single-linkage agglomerative hierarchical clustering of pairwise JSD values, and the clustering results were shown as dendrograms. GLIPH2 was run on all patient samples with simulation_depth 1000, kmer_min_depth 3, cdr3_length_cutoff 8, keeping groups with more than two unique CDR3s. In a standardized tissue-overlap score, Jaccard GLIPH-group overlap across patients was extrapolated to a standard repertoire size of 1000 clones. Linear mixed-effect models, with tissue as a fixed effect and individual as a random effect, were used to test how diversity related to clinical or experimental variables. TCRdb took over this immuneACCESS table, retaining in-frame rearrangements with V and J assigned. Such tables are incomplete; in checked studies, under half of the missing clones stem from an unresolved V gene, and the remainder is unexplained. V and J calls plus clone size are reproduced from that table; the DNA served to infer D and trimming. This sample has tens of thousands of clones in its table, and roughly 92% of those were observed once. The ten largest clones add up to approximately 3.8% of the sample.

The chain is encoded by TRBV25-1 joined to TRBJ1-1, with a tentative D gene TRBD1 over 5 matching bases. Sequencing was performed on blood, taken before transplantation. The sequence derives from a woman aged 40-70 years who later had graft-versus-host disease after an allogeneic stem cell transplant. The CDR3 region has the sequence CASSEPAGGNTEAFF. The DNA sequence is given as TGTGCCAGCAGTGAACCGGCCGGGGGAAACACTGAAGCTTTCTTT.